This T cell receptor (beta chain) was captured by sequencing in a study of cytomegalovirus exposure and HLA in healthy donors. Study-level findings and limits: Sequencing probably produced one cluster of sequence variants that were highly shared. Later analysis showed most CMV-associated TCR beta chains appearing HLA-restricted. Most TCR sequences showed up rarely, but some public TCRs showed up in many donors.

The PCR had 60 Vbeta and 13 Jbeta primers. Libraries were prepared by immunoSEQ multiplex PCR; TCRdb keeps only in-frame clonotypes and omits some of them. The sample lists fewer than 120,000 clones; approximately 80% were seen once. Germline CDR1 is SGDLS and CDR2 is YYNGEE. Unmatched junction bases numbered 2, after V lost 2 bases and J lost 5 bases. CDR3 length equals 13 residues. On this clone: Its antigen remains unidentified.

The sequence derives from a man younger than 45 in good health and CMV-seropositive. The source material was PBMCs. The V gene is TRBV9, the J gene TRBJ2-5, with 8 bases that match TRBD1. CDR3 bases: TGTGCCAGCAGCGTGGGACAGGCGGAGACCCAGTACTTC. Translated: CASSVGQAETQYF.